The 28 T cell receptor beta chains reported below all come from one sample, sequenced in a study of T cell responses to AZD1222 COVID-19 vaccine (dated by TCRdb to the early 2020s). This specimen's time point label, per the study, means: about 28 days (+/-7) after the second vaccine dose. The receptor library was made with the immunoSEQ multiplex PCR assay. As stored in TCRdb, this immuneACCESS dataset retains in-frame rearrangements with V and J assigned. A fraction of the clones does not appear; measured against another copy, unresolved V genes explain less than half of the discrepancy, and the remainder lacks a known reason. In all, the sample holds fewer than 200,000 clones, and 80% to 90% of those were seen once. The leading ten clones occupy approximately 10% of the sample. The sample consisted of peripheral blood, taken 28 days after the second AZD1222 dose. All receptors come from an adult who received the AZD1222 COVID-19 vaccine.

V usage is TRBV30 and J usage is TRBJ1-5, with 10 bases lining up with TRBD1. The CDR3 contains 14 residues. V trimming: 1 base; J trimming: 9 bases; junction bases outside the gene matches: 6. Germline CDR1 reads GTSNPN; CDR2 reads SVGIG (reference sequence). The CDR3 DNA follows: TGTGCCTGGAGTGCCGGGACAGGGGTGATGCCCCAGCATTTT. Translation gives CAWSAGTGVMPQHF. Looking up the rest from reference TRBV30 and TRBJ1-5 gives the full variable domain: SQTIHQWPATLVQPVGSPLSLECTVEGTSNPNLYWYRQAAGRGLQLLFYSVGIGQISSEVPQNLSASRPQDRQFILSSKKLLLSDSGFYLCAWSAGTGVMPQHFGDGTRLSIL.

The J gene is TRBJ2-5, the V gene TRBV10-3, with D perhaps matching TRBD1 or TRBD2 (6 bases each). CDR3 length equals 15 residues. Trimming took 3 bases from V and 4 from J, leaving 15 bases between them. Germline assignment: CDR1 ENHRY and CDR2 SYGVKD. This CDR3 is CAISDLRGEAETQYF. The CDR3 coding sequence is TGTGCCATCAGTGACCTAAGGGGGGAGGCAGAGACCCAGTACTTC.

The gene calls are TRBV11-2 and TRBJ2-5, with D tentatively TRBD1 (6 bases). The V end was cut by 5 bases, the J end by 5 bases, with 15 bases between. The germline V gene encodes CDR1 SGHAT and CDR2 FQNNGV. This CDR3 region has 14 residues. The CDR3 loop reads CASSRTVSVETQYF. CDR3 in DNA: TGTGCCAGCAGCCGGACAGTTTCCGTTGAGACCCAGTACTTC.

The V call is TRBV6-1, the J call TRBJ2-7; 10 nucleotides align to TRBD2. V lost 3 bases and J lost 4; bases outside the gene matches: 9. CDR1 is MNHNS, CDR2 SASEGT, per germline. This CDR3 has 16 amino acids. The CDR3 reads CASSDAGLADAYEQYF. CDR3 DNA: TGTGCCAGCAGTGATGCTGGACTAGCGGACGCTTACGAGCAGTACTTC.

This sequence joins TRBV19 and TRBJ2-7, with 7 bases lining up with TRBD1. This CDR3 is built from 15 residues. Germline assignment: CDR1 LNHDA and CDR2 SQIVND (reference sequence). J lost 0 bases, V lost 9 bases, and 11 bases had no gene match. The CDR3 loop reads CASQISRDSSYEQYF. The CDR3 DNA is TGTGCCAGCCAAATATCCCGGGACAGCTCCTACGAGCAGTACTTC.

The chain is built from TRBV5-1 and TRBJ1-3; the match to TRBD1 covers 10 bases. Germline values: CDR1 SGHRS, CDR2 YFSETQ. The CDR3 loop spans 15 amino acids. V gave up 4 bases and J gave up 2 bases; unmatched junction bases: 3. As DNA, the CDR3 is TGCGCCAGCAGCCCGGGACAGGGGACTGGAAACACCATATATTTT. It translates to CASSPGQGTGNTIYF. The full variable domain, completed using reference TRBV5-1 and TRBJ1-3, is KAGVTQTPRYLIKTRGQQVTLSCSPISGHRSVSWYQQTPGQGLQFLFEYFSETQRNKGNFPGRFSGRQFSNSRSEMNVSTLELGDSALYLCASSPGQGTGNTIYFGEGSWLTVV.

The chain carries TRBV11-2 and TRBJ1-1, with a weak D call TRBD1 (6 bases). The CDR3 is 14 residues long. Per the germline V gene, CDR1 is SGHAT and CDR2 is FQNNGV. V dropped 3 bases and J dropped 5 bases, with 13 bases sitting between them. The CDR3: CASSLGGLYTEAFF. In nucleotides, the CDR3 is TGTGCCAGCAGCTTGGGGGGGCTTTATACTGAAGCTTTCTTT.

In this sample, this clone turned up once. The CDR3 spells CASSESRSSNQPQHF. The CDR3 DNA sequence: TGTGCCAGCAGTGAATCCAGGAGCAGCAATCAGCCCCAGCATTTT. The V and J genes are TRBV2 and TRBJ1-5, with D unclear. This CDR3 has 15 residues. With 2 bases removed from V and 1 base from J, the gap between germline ends came to 9 bases. The germline V gene encodes CDR1 SNHLY and CDR2 FYNNEI.

The V gene is TRBV5-1, the J gene TRBJ2-2, with D possibly being TRBD1 (5 bases). CDR1 SGHRS and CDR2 YFSETQ come from the germline V gene. The germline V and J ends were trimmed by 5 bases and 6 bases, with 11 bases remaining between them. CDR3 length equals 13 residues. The CDR3 DNA sequence: TGCGCCAGCAGACAGGAACAATCCGGGGAGCTGTTTTTT. Translated, it gives CASRQEQSGELFF.

This chain uses TRBV5-1 with TRBJ2-2; D tentatively fits TRBD1 or TRBD2 (5 bases each). Germline V gives CDR1 SGHRS, CDR2 YFSETQ. The CDR3 has 16 residues. V was pared by 4 bases and J by 0 bases, with 13 bases between. CDR3 loop: CASSRDVSPNTGELFF. CDR3 coding DNA: TGCGCCAGCAGCCGGGACGTCTCCCCGAACACCGGGGAGCTGTTTTTT. The full variable domain, completed using reference TRBV5-1 and TRBJ2-2, is KAGVTQTPRYLIKTRGQQVTLSCSPISGHRSVSWYQQTPGQGLQFLFEYFSETQRNKGNFPGRFSGRQFSNSRSEMNVSTLELGDSALYLCASSRDVSPNTGELFFGEGSRLTVL.

The rearrangement links TRBV19 to TRBJ2-1, with 7 bases fitting TRBD1. Germline trimming cut 4 bases from V and 8 bases from J; bases unmatched to any gene: 8. Per the germline V gene, CDR1 is LNHDA and CDR2 is SQIVND (reference sequence). The CDR3 contains 14 residues. CDR3 coding DNA: TGTGCCAGTAGTAATGACAGGGTCAGTGATGAGCAGTTCTTC. Its protein is CASSNDRVSDEQFF.

The chain has TRBV5-1 and TRBJ2-7; 8 positions match TRBD1. V was clipped by 0 bases and J by 2 bases; unmatched bases: 4. In germline, CDR1 is SGHRS, CDR2 YFSETQ. The CDR3 length is 15 residues. The CDR3 protein is CASSLAPGGPYEQYF. CDR3 coding DNA: TGCGCCAGCAGCTTGGCACCAGGGGGCCCCTACGAGCAGTACTTC.

This clone was counted only a few times. The chain joins TRBV15 to TRBJ1-6; D is unresolved. The CDR3 has 16 residues. Trimming took 0 bases from V and 5 from J, leaving 11 bases between them. The germline CDR1 and CDR2 sequences are LNHNV and YYDKDF (reference sequence). The CDR3 DNA follows: TGTGCCACCAGCAGAGATCCCCAAGCTAATAATTCACCCCTCCACTTT. This translates into CATSRDPQANNSPLHF.

The gene calls are TRBV23-1 and TRBJ1-5; D gene unclear. TRBV23-1 is placed among ORFs of uncertain function. CDR3 length: 11 amino acids. Trimming cost V 11 bases and J 5 bases, with 10 bases left between them. The CDR3, as DNA: TGCGCCCGGCCCTCGCATCAGCCCCAGCATTTT. It is translated as CARPSHQPQHF.

The V call is TRBV25-1, the J call TRBJ2-7; D gene unclear. CDR1 and CDR2 (germline): MGHDK, SYGVNS. This CDR3 has 12 residues. Trimming shortened V by 2 bases and J by 3 bases, and 5 bases separated the two germline ends. CDR3 in amino acids: CASSEDGYEQYF. The CDR3 DNA reads as TGTGCCAGCAGTGAAGACGGCTACGAGCAGTACTTC.

The chain is built from TRBV29-1 and TRBJ1-4, with 9 bases aligning to TRBD1. The CDR3 runs 14 residues. V trimming: 3 bases; J trimming: 1 base; junction bases outside the gene matches: 0. Germline assignment: CDR1 SQVTM and CDR2 ANQGSEA. In DNA form, the CDR3 reads TGCAGCGTTGAGGACAGGGGAACTAATGAAAAACTGTTTTTT. Its translation is CSVEDRGTNEKLFF.

This chain links TRBV6-6 with TRBJ2-5; 7 bases are shared with TRBD1. CDR1 is MNHNY and CDR2 is SVGAGI in the germline V gene (reference sequence). CDR3 size: 15 residues. The junction had 10 bases not matched to a gene; V was cut back by 3 bases and J by 6 bases. The CDR3 spells CASSYRPRDRQTQYF. The CDR3 coding sequence is TGTGCCAGCAGTTATAGGCCCCGGGACAGACAGACCCAGTACTTC.

This sequence joins TRBV7-3 and TRBJ2-1, with D tentatively TRBD1 (6 bases). The germline gives CDR1 SGHTA, CDR2 FQGTGA. V shed 2 bases and J shed 10 bases, with 18 bases lying between them. CDR3 size: 15 residues. The CDR3 DNA sequence: TGTGCCAGCAGCTTAGTGGTGGGGGCGCAAGGGGAGCAGTTCTTC. Its translation: CASSLVVGAQGEQFF.

The CDR3 loop is CASSQGRDPGNTIYF. The CDR3 DNA sequence: TGCGCCAGCAGCCAAGGCAGGGACCCGGGAAACACCATATATTTT. This chain joins TRBV5-1 and TRBJ1-3, with D maybe TRBD1 (5 bases). V shed 4 bases and J shed 4 bases, with 15 bases lying between them. Germline CDR1 and CDR2: SGHRS and YFSETQ. The CDR3 sequence is 15 residues long.

The sample holds one count of this clone. This chain links TRBV6-4 with TRBJ1-6; 10 nucleotides align to TRBD1. The trim removed 6 bases at V and 8 bases at J, leaving 7 bases unmatched. The CDR3 consists of 15 residues. From germline, CDR1 is MRHNA and CDR2 SNTAGT. The CDR3 DNA sequence: TGTGCCAGCAGCCGCGAGGGGACAGGGGATTCACCCCTCCACTTT. It yields the protein CASSREGTGDSPLHF.

Only a few counts were recorded for this clone. The chain joins TRBV5-6 to TRBJ2-1, with TRBD1 matching over 7 bases. Losses at the gene ends were 4 bases for V and 12 bases for J; bases not matched to a gene: 16. There are 15 residues in the CDR3. Germline CDR1 is SGHDT and CDR2 is YYEEEE. The CDR3 region has the DNA TGTGCCAGCAGCCCCCGAGGGGGCTCTGGGTTCGGGCAGTTCTTC. It codes for CASSPRGGSGFGQFF.

This CDR3 is CASSLVRQYYGYTF. The CDR3 nucleotides read TGTGCCAGCAGTTTGGTCAGACAATACTATGGCTACACCTTC. The chain couples TRBV28 to TRBJ1-2, with unresolved D. The CDR3 runs to 14 residues. V lost 3 bases, J lost 3 bases, and 11 bases lay in between. The germline V gene encodes CDR1 MDHEN and CDR2 SYDVKM.

V gene TRBV25-1 combines with J gene TRBJ2-1, with TRBD2 matching 11 bases. The germline V gene encodes CDR1 MGHDK and CDR2 SYGVNS. V was clipped by 3 bases and J by 6 bases; unmatched bases: 7. The CDR3 runs 16 residues. CDR3 coding DNA: TGTGCCAGCAGTGACTGGCTAGCGGGGGGTGTCAATGAGCAGTTCTTC. Its translation is CASSDWLAGGVNEQFF.

The chain employs TRBV6-2 or TRBV6-3 and TRBJ1-2; 7 bases match TRBD1. CDR3 size: 15 residues. Per germline, CDR1 MNHEY and CDR2 SVGEGT. V was pared by 2 bases and J by 4 bases, with 7 bases of the junction left unmatched. The DNA of the CDR3 is TGTGCCAGCAGTTACAGCCGGGACAGCATCTATGGCTACACCTTC. Protein product: CASSYSRDSIYGYTF.

This chain uses TRBV29-1 with TRBJ2-5; no reliable D call. This CDR3 comprises 14 residues. V was pared by 8 bases and J by 2 bases, with 18 bases between. Germline values: CDR1 SQVTM, CDR2 ANQGSEA. This CDR3 reads CSITPAASQETQYF. As DNA, the CDR3 is TGCAGCATCACCCCCGCCGCATCACAAGAGACCCAGTACTTC.

This chain joins TRBV2 and TRBJ2-5, with TRBD2 matching over 12 bases. Germline V gene sequence: CDR1 SNHLY, CDR2 FYNNEI. The CDR3 length is 14 residues. Unmatched junction bases numbered 1, after V lost 5 bases and J lost 3 bases. This CDR3 reads CASSWTSGEETQYF. CDR3 bases: TGTGCCAGCAGTTGGACTAGCGGGGAAGAGACCCAGTACTTC.

The chain joins TRBV5-1 to TRBJ1-4; D gene unclear. The CDR3 is made up of 16 amino acids. V lost 4 bases and J 3 bases, leaving 16 bases between the germline ends. From germline, CDR1 is SGHRS and CDR2 YFSETQ. The CDR3 loop is CASSVLWGSANEKLFF. The DNA for the CDR3 is TGCGCCAGCAGCGTCCTGTGGGGTTCCGCTAATGAAAAACTGTTTTTT.

The chain is built from TRBV5-8 and TRBJ1-5; weak D call: TRBD1 (5 bases). This CDR3 region has 16 residues. V was pared by 4 bases and J by 1 base, with 15 bases between. Germline lookup yields CDR1 SGHTS and CDR2 YDEGEE. The CDR3 spells CASSAMGRGSNQPQHF. CDR3 DNA: TGTGCCAGCAGCGCCATGGGGCGCGGGAGCAATCAGCCCCAGCATTTT.